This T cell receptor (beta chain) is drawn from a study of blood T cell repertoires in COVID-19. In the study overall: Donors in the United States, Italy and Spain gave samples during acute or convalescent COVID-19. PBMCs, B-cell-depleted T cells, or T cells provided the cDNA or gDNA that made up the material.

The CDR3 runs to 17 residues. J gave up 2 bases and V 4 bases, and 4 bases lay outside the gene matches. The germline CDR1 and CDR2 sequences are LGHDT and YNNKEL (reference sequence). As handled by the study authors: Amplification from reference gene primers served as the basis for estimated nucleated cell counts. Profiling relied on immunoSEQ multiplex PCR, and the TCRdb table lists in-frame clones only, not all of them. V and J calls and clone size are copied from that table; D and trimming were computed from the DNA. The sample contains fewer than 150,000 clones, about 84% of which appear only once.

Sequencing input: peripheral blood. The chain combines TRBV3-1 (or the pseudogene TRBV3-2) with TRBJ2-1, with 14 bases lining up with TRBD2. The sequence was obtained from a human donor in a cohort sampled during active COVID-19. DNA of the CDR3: TGTGCCAGCAGCCGCACGACTAGCGGGGGGGCCTACAATGAGCAGTTCTTC. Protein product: CASSRTTSGGAYNEQFF.